This TCR beta chain was profiled in a study of STAT5B mutations in CD4+ large granular lymphocyte leukemia. Study information: Healthy donors showed HLA-associated enrichment of the CDR3 'QG' motif.

The study, taken as a whole, reports: Patient CD4-sorted repertoires looked more clonal than healthy CD4+ repertoires, even without putative leukemic clones.

The survey-level immunoSEQ assay was used. TCRdb's table, derived via immunoSEQ multiplex PCR, lists solely in-frame clones and lacks some. The sample shows about 25,000 clones, around two thirds of them seen only once. A note on this clone: The antigen is unknown.

CDR1 and CDR2 from the germline V gene are SGHNT and YYREEE (reference sequence). CDR3 size: 15 residues. Trimming removed 4 bases from V and 7 bases from J, with 17 bases in between. The specimen was CD4+ T cells from blood buffy coats. This clonotype originated in a human donor in good health. The chain combines TRBV5-4 with TRBJ2-2, with D perhaps matching TRBD1 or TRBD2 (5 bases each). The DNA of the CDR3 is TGTGCCAGCAGCCAGGGCCGGGATATCTACGGGGAGCTGTTTTTT. Residues: CASSQGRDIYGELFF.